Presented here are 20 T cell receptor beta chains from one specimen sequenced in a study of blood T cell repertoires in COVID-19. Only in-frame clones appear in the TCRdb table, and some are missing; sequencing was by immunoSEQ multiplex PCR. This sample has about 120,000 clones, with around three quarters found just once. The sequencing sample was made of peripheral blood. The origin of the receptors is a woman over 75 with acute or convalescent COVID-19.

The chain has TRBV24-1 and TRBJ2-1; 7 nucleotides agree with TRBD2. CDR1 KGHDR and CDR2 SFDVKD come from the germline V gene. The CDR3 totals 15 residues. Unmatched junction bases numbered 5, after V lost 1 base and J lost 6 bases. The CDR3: CATSDFQASGNEQFF. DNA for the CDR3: TGTGCCACCAGTGATTTTCAAGCTAGCGGCAATGAGCAGTTCTTC.

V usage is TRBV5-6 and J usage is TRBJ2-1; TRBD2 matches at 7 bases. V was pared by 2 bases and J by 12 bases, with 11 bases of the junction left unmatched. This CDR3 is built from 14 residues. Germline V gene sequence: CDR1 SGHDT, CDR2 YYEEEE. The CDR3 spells CASSFRDYENRQFF. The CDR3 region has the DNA TGTGCCAGCAGCTTTCGGGACTACGAGAATCGGCAGTTCTTC.

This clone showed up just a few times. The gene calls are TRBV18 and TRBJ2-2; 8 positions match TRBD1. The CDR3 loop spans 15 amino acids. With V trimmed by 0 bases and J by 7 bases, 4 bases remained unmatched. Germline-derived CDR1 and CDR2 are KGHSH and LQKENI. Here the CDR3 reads CASSPPSQGVGELFF. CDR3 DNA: TGTGCCAGCTCACCACCGTCACAGGGGGTCGGGGAGCTGTTTTTT.

The CDR3 reads CASSPTGDKDEQYF. The CDR3 nucleotides are TGTGCCAGCAGCCCGACAGGGGACAAGGACGAGCAGTACTTC. V is TRBV5-4 and J is TRBJ2-7, with TRBD1 identical over 8 bases. The V segment lost 4 bases and the J segment 5 bases; nucleotides outside the gene matches: 8. The CDR3 totals 14 residues. Germline CDR1 and CDR2: SGHNT and YYREEE (reference sequence).

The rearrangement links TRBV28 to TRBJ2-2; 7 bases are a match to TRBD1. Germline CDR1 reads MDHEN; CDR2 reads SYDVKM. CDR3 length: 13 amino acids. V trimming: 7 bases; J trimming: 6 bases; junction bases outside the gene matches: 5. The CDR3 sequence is CASTDGTAGELFF. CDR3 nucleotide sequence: TGTGCCAGCACCGACGGGACAGCCGGGGAGCTGTTTTTT. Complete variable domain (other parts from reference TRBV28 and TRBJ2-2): DVKVTQSSRYLVKRTGEKVFLECVQDMDHENMFWYRQDPGLGLRLIYFSYDVKMKEKGDIPEGYSVSREKKERFSLILESASTNQTSMYLCASTDGTAGELFFGEGSRLTVL.

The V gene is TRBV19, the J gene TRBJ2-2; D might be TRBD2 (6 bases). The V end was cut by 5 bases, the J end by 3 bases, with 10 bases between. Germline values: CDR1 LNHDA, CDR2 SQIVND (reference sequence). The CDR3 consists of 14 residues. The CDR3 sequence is CASSAGYYTGELFF. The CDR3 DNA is TGTGCCAGTAGTGCGGGGTATTACACCGGGGAGCTGTTTTTT. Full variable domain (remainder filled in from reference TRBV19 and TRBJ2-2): DGGITQSPKYLFRKEGQNVTLSCEQNLNHDAMYWYRQDPGQGLRLIYYSQIVNDFQKGDIAEGYSVSREKKESFPLTVTSAQKNPTAFYLCASSAGYYTGELFFGEGSRLTVL.

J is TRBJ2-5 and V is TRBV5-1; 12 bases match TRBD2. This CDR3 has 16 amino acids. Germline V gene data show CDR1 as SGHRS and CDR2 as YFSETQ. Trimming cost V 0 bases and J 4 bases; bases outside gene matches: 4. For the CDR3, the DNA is TGCGCCAGCAGCTTGGAACCTAGCGGGAGGGGAGAGACCCAGTACTTC. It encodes CASSLEPSGRGETQYF.

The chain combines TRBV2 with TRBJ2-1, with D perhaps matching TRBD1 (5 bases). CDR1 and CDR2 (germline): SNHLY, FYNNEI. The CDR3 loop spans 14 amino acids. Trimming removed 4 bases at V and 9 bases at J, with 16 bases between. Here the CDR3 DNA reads TGTGCCAGCAGTGGGTCGACAGCAGGAGTTGAGCAGTTCTTC. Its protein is CASSGSTAGVEQFF.

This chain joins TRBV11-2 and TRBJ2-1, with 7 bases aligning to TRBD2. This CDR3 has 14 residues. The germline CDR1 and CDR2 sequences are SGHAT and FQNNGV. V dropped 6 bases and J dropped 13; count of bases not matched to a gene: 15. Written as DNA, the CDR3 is TGTGCCAGCAGAGCGGGGAGCCGGGGCACAAAACAGTTCTTC. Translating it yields CASRAGSRGTKQFF.

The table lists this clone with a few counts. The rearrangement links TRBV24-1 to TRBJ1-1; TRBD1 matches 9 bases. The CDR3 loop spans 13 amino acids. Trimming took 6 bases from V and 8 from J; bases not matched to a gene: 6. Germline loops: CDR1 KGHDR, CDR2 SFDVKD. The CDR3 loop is CATSSYGTGEAFF. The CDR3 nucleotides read TGTGCCACCAGTTCCTATGGGACAGGGGAAGCTTTCTTT.

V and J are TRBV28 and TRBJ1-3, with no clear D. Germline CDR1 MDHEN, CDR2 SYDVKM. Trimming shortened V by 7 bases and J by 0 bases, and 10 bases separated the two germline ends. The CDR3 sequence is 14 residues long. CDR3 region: CASTGVNSGNTIYF. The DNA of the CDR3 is TGTGCCAGCACGGGAGTGAACTCTGGAAACACCATATATTTT.

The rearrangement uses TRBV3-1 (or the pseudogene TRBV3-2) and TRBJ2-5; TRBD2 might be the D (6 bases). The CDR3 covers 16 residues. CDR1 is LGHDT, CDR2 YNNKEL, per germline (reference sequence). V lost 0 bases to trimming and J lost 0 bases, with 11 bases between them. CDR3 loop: CASSQEAGGYQETQYF. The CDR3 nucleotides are TGTGCCAGCAGCCAAGAAGCAGGAGGGTACCAAGAGACCCAGTACTTC.

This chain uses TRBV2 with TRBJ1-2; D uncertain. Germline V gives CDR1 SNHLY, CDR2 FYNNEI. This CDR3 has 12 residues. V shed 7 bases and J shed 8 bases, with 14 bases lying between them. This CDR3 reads CASTGGLGGYTF. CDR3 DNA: TGTGCCAGCACGGGAGGGCTGGGAGGCTACACCTTC.

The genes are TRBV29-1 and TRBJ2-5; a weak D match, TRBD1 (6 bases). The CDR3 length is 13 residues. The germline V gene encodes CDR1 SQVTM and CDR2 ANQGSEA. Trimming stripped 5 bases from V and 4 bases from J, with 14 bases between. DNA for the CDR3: TGCAGCGTTCGTAAGAACAGGGCAGAGACCCAGTACTTC. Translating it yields CSVRKNRAETQYF.

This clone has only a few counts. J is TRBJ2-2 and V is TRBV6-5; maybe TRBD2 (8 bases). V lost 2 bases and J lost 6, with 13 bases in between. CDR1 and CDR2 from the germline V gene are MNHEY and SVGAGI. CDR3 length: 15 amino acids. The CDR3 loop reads CASSYREGASGELFF. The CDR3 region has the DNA TGTGCCAGCAGTTACCGGGAGGGGGCCTCCGGGGAGCTGTTTTTT.

CDR3 nucleotides: TGTGCCAGCAACCTTGGGGGCCCTAGCAATAATTCACCCCTCCACTTT. Its translation: CASNLGGPSNNSPLHF. The gene calls are TRBV5-4 and TRBJ1-6; TRBD1 is a possible D gene (6 bases). The CDR3 sequence is 16 residues long. CDR1 is SGHNT and CDR2 is YYREEE in the germline V gene (reference sequence). V gave up 6 bases and J gave up 5 bases, with 18 bases separating them.

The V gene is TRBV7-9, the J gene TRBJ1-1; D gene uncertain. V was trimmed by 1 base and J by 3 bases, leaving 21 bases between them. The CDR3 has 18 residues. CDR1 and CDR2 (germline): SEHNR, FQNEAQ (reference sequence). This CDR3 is CASSLGRVGSRLYTEAFF. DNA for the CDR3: TGTGCCAGCAGCTTAGGGAGGGTCGGGTCGAGGCTTTACACTGAAGCTTTCTTT. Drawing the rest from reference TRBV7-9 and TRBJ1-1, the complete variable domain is DTGVSQNPRHKITKRGQNVTFRCDPISEHNRLYWYRQTLGQGPEFLTYFQNEAQLEKSRLLSDRFSAERPKGSFSTLEIQRTEQGDSAMYLCASSLGRVGSRLYTEAFFGQGTRLTVV.

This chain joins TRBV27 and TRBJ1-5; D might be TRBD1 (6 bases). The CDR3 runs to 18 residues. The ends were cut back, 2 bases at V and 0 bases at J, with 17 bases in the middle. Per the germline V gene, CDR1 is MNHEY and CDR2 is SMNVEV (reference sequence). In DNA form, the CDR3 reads TGTGCCAGCAGTTTAAGGGCAGGGGACCTTTATAGCAATCAGCCCCAGCATTTT. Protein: CASSLRAGDLYSNQPQHF.

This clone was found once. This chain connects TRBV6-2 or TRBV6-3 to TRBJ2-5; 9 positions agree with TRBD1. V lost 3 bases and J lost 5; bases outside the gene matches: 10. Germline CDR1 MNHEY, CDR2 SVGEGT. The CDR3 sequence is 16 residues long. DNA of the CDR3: TGTGCCAGCAGTTATCTCCGGGACAGGGCTCGGGAGACCCAGTACTTC. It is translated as CASSYLRDRARETQYF.

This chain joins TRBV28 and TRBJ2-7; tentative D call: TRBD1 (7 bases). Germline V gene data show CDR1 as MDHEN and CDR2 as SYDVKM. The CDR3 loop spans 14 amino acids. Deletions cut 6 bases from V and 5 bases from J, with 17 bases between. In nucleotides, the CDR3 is TGTGCCAGCAGGCCGACAGGGACGGGGGACGAGCAGTACTTC. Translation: CASRPTGTGDEQYF.